These 21 T cell receptor beta chains originate from one sample sequenced in a study of identical twins. TCRdb re-called the 5' RACE reads with MiXCR, one entry per CDR3 protein. The repertoire holds over 500,000 distinct CDR3 sequences, with under 25% as singletons. These sequences were also reported in another study, on T cells expressing NK-cell markers.

The sample taken for sequencing was CD4+ T cells sorted from blood. Receptor source: a woman between 18 and 30 years old in good health.

This chain links TRBV5-1 with TRBJ1-2, with D perhaps matching TRBD1 (5 bases). The V gene lost 3 bases and the J gene lost 10 bases, with 19 bases spanning the gap. CDR3 size: 14 residues. Germline V CDR1 and CDR2: SGHRS, YFSETQ. In DNA form, the CDR3 reads TGCGCCAGCAGCTCGGCGGGGGGTACTATGGACTACACCTTC. Translation gives CASSSAGGTMDYTF.

This chain connects TRBV6-2 or TRBV6-3 to TRBJ2-1; weak D call: TRBD1 (6 bases). The CDR3 sequence is 13 residues long. Trimming shortened V by 6 bases and J by 8 bases, and 14 bases separated the two germline ends. The germline CDR1 and CDR2 sequences are MNHEY and SVGEGT. The CDR3 sequence is CASRPQGVDEQFF. The CDR3 DNA reads as TGTGCCAGCAGGCCACAGGGTGTCGATGAGCAGTTCTTC.

The genes are TRBV27 and TRBJ2-5; D remains unclear. The CDR3 is 15 amino acids. V lost 0 bases and J lost 5, with 13 bases in between. Germline CDR1 reads MNHEY; CDR2 reads SMNVEV (reference sequence). CDR3 amino acids: CASSLSPAVGETQYF. The DNA of the CDR3 is TGTGCCAGCAGTTTATCCCCGGCAGTGGGGGAGACCCAGTACTTC.

This clonotype was observed a few times. The chain is built from TRBV30 and TRBJ2-3, with TRBD2 identical over 11 bases. V gave up 3 bases and J gave up 5 bases; unmatched junction bases: 7. This CDR3 has 15 residues. CDR1 GTSNPN and CDR2 SVGIG come from the germline V gene (reference sequence). CDR3: CAWSVTSGSQDTQYF. DNA for the CDR3: TGTGCCTGGAGCGTTACTAGCGGGAGTCAAGATACGCAGTATTTT.

V usage is TRBV12-3 or TRBV12-4 and J usage is TRBJ2-1, with 11 bases fitting TRBD2. V lost 6 bases and J lost 5; bases outside the gene matches: 9. This CDR3 has 16 residues. CDR3 sequence (DNA): TGTGCCAGCAGGGTGCTAGCGGGAGGTCCAAACAATGAGCAGTTCTTC. It is translated as CASRVLAGGPNNEQFF.

The genes are TRBV2 and TRBJ1-6; 8 nucleotides line up with TRBD1. Per the germline V gene, CDR1 is SNHLY and CDR2 is FYNNEI. The CDR3 contains 15 residues. V lost 8 bases, J lost 5 bases, and 8 bases stayed unmatched. The CDR3 spells CASGDRSLHNSPLHF. The DNA of the CDR3 is TGTGCCAGCGGGGACAGGTCCCTTCATAATTCACCCCTCCACTTT.

In this sample, this clonotype turned up a few times. V is TRBV9 and J is TRBJ1-5; D ambiguous. CDR3 length: 15 residues. Germline lookup yields CDR1 SGDLS and CDR2 YYNGEE. V lost 0 bases and J lost 5, with 12 bases in between. Here the CDR3 DNA reads TGTGCCAGCAGCGTAGGTCCGGGATACGATCAGCCCCAGCATTTT. Its translation: CASSVGPGYDQPQHF. Drawing the rest from reference TRBV9 and TRBJ1-5, the complete variable domain is DSGVTQTPKHLITATGQRVTLRCSPRSGDLSVYWYQQSLDQGLQFLIQYYNGEERAKGNILERFSAQQFPDLHSELNLSSLELGDSALYFCASSVGPGYDQPQHFGDGTRLSIL.

This clonotype came up a few times. The chain carries TRBV4-2 and TRBJ2-1, with 16 bases aligning to TRBD2. Per the germline V gene, CDR1 is LGHNA and CDR2 is YNFKEQ. The V and J ends lost 1 base and 6 bases, in that order; junction bases with no gene match: 12. This CDR3 is 20 amino acids long. This chain's CDR3 is CASSQGLGGTSGRAFNEQFF. CDR3 DNA sequence: TGTGCCAGCAGCCAAGGATTAGGGGGGACTAGCGGGAGGGCCTTCAATGAGCAGTTCTTC.

In its sample, this clonotype was seen a few times. J is TRBJ2-3 and V is TRBV6-1, with D possibly being TRBD1 (6 bases). In germline, CDR1 is MNHNS, CDR2 SASEGT. The V and J ends lost 6 bases and 2 bases respectively, with 15 bases between them. This CDR3 comprises 15 residues. CDR3 bases: TGTGCCAGCAGGCCCCAGGGGCGGGCCACAGATACGCAGTATTTT. The encoded protein is CASRPQGRATDTQYF.

This sequence joins TRBV28 and TRBJ2-5; D possibly corresponds to TRBD2 (5 bases). From germline, CDR1 is MDHEN and CDR2 SYDVKM. The CDR3 length is 14 residues. The ends were cut back, 2 bases at V and 2 bases at J, with 9 bases in the middle. The CDR3 DNA reads as TGTGCCAGCAGTTTAAGGGAGCCACAAGAGACCCAGTACTTC. Its protein product is CASSLREPQETQYF.

This clonotype was counted only a few times. The chain couples TRBV20-1 to TRBJ2-5, with D tentatively TRBD2 (6 bases). Germline V CDR1 and CDR2: DFQATT, SNEGSKA (reference sequence). V lost 0 bases to trimming and J lost 2 bases, with 19 bases between them. The CDR3 is made up of 17 amino acids. Written as DNA, the CDR3 is TGCAGTGCTAGAGACCGGGGGAGAATGGGGCCGCAAGAGACCCAGTACTTC. Protein sequence: CSARDRGRMGPQETQYF.

This clonotype was detected only a few times. The V gene is TRBV7-8, the J gene TRBJ1-2; unclear D gene. The V end lost 5 bases, the J end lost 5 bases, and 15 bases lay between the germline ends. This CDR3 has 14 residues. The germline V gene has CDR1 SGHVS and CDR2 FQNEAQ. The CDR3, as DNA: TGTGCCAGCAGCGGCACCCTGTACGGGTATGGCTACACCTTC. It encodes CASSGTLYGYGYTF.

This clonotype was detected a few times. The rearrangement uses TRBV20-1 and TRBJ2-7, with D perhaps matching TRBD2 (5 bases). The CDR3 loop spans 14 amino acids. Between the trimmed V and J ends, which lost 1 base and 5 bases, there was a span of 15 bases. Germline assignment: CDR1 DFQATT and CDR2 SNEGSKA (reference sequence). This chain's CDR3 is CSARGRRSRHEQYF. In DNA, the CDR3 is TGCAGTGCTAGAGGTCGGAGGTCGCGGCACGAGCAGTACTTC.

The rearrangement links TRBV7-6 to TRBJ2-2, with a possible D match to TRBD1 (6 bases). The V and J ends lost 5 bases and 6 bases respectively, with 16 bases between them. The CDR3 contains 15 residues. CDR1 is SGHVS and CDR2 is FNYEAQ in the germline V gene. The chain's CDR3 is CASSPRGGLSGELFF. The CDR3 nucleotides are TGTGCCAGCAGCCCCCGAGGGGGTTTGTCCGGGGAGCTGTTTTTT.

This clonotype came up a few times. The chain has TRBV20-1 and TRBJ2-3, with D perhaps TRBD2 (5 bases). The germline V gene encodes CDR1 DFQATT and CDR2 SNEGSKA (reference sequence). The CDR3 contains 14 residues. V was clipped by 6 bases and J by 1 base, with 14 bases between them. The CDR3 here is CSAQSGFGTDTQYF. The CDR3 bases are TGCAGTGCACAGTCGGGGTTCGGCACAGATACGCAGTATTTT.

This clonotype was observed a few times. The chain carries TRBV21-1 and TRBJ2-7; the table gives TRBD1 as D, unverified against the DNA. TRBV21-1 is listed as a pseudogene. This CDR3 comprises 15 residues. Written as DNA, the CDR3 is TGTGCCAGCAGTCAAAGAGGGGACACTACCTACGAGCAGTACTTC. Its translation is CASSQRGDTTYEQYF.

There are many counts of this clonotype. The chain couples TRBV20-1 to TRBJ2-3, with 9 bases matching TRBD2. J was trimmed by 5 bases and V by 3 bases; bases with no gene match: 6. This CDR3 has 14 amino acids. In germline, CDR1 is DFQATT, CDR2 SNEGSKA (reference sequence). The DNA of the CDR3 is TGCAGTGCTAGGGGAGCGGGAGGTAAAGATACGCAGTATTTT. Translation: CSARGAGGKDTQYF.

The chain combines TRBV12-3 or TRBV12-4 with TRBJ2-5, with D hard to call. The CDR3 spans 14 residues. V was shortened by 3 bases and J by 4 bases, with 12 bases between the two germline ends. CDR3: CASSFASQGETQYF. In DNA, the CDR3 is TGTGCCAGCAGTTTTGCCAGTCAAGGAGAGACCCAGTACTTC.

This rearrangement joins TRBV29-1 to TRBJ2-7, with TRBD2 matching 9 bases. The CDR3 is made up of 13 amino acids. J gave up 2 bases and V 4 bases, and 3 bases lay outside the gene matches. Germline CDR1 is SQVTM and CDR2 is ANQGSEA. The CDR3 DNA reads TGCAGCGTTGTGCTAGCGGGACCCTACGAGCAGTACTTC. This sequence encodes CSVVLAGPYEQYF.

The V gene is TRBV20-1, the J gene TRBJ2-3, with D possibly TRBD2 on 5 matching bases. The V gene lost 2 bases and the J gene lost 2 bases, with 8 bases spanning the gap. The CDR3 is 13 residues long. The V gene's germline CDR1 is DFQATT and CDR2 SNEGSKA (reference sequence). The CDR3: CSARRENTDTQYF. The CDR3 nucleotides read TGCAGTGCTAGACGGGAAAACACAGATACGCAGTATTTT.

This clonotype was seen repeatedly, ten times or more. CDR3 loop: CASSLPGRVGTDTQYF. In DNA, the CDR3 is TGTGCCAGCAGTCTCCCGGGCAGGGTTGGCACAGATACGCAGTATTTT. The chain carries TRBV12-3 or TRBV12-4 and TRBJ2-3, with D possibly TRBD1 on 5 matching bases. The CDR3 runs 16 residues. The V end was cut by 5 bases, the J end by 1 base, with 16 bases between.